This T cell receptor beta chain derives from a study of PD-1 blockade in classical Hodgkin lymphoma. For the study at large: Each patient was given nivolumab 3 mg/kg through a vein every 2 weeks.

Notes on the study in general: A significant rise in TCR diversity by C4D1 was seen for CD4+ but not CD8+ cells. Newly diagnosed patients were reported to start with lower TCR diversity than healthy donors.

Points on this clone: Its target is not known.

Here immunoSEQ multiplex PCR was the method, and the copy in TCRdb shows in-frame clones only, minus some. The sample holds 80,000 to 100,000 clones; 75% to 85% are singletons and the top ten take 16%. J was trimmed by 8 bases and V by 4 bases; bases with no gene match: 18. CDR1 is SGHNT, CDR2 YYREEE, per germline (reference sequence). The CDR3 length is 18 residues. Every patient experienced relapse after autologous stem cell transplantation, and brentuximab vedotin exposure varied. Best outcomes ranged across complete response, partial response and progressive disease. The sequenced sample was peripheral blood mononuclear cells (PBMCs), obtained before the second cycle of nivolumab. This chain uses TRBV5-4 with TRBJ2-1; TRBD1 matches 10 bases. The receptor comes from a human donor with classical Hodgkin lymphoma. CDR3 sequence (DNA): TGTGCCAGCAGCCCGACAGGGGGCAGTTCGGGAGGTTATCATGAGCAGTTCTTC. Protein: CASSPTGGSSGGYHEQFF.